One T cell receptor (beta chain) is described in this entry. The data stem from a study of blood T cell repertoires in COVID-19. TCRdb's table, derived via immunoSEQ multiplex PCR, lists solely in-frame clones and lacks some. This table has approximately 300,000 clones, about nine tenths appearing once. Germline V lookup: CDR1 MDHEN, CDR2 SYDVKM. V shed 6 bases and J 6 bases; nucleotides not matched to a gene: 6. This CDR3 comprises 13 residues. This clonotype originated in a man aged 60-69 years who had recovered from COVID-19. The sample was PBMCs or T cells enriched from blood (not recorded which). V is TRBV28 and J is TRBJ1-1; 8 bases fit TRBD1. The CDR3 coding sequence is TGTGCCAGCAGCCCAGGACAGGGCCCTGAAGCTTTCTTT. Amino acids: CASSPGQGPEAFF.